Below, 9 T cell receptor beta chains from the same sample are listed, as sequenced in a study of CD8 T cells in ankylosing spondylitis. In TCRdb, the 5' RACE reads were re-called with MiXCR into one record per CDR3 protein. The repertoire holds about 18,000 distinct CDR3 sequences, with approximately 8.4% as singletons. Sequencing was performed on blood. All receptors derive from a male donor with ankylosing spondylitis or in good health (not recorded which).

The chain is built from TRBV5-5 and TRBJ1-6; no clear D gene. The germline gives CDR1 SGHKS, CDR2 YYEKEE (reference sequence). The ends were cut back, 0 bases at V and 10 bases at J, with 14 bases in the middle. CDR3 length: 15 amino acids. CDR3 amino acids: CASSLEGTPYSPLHF. CDR3 DNA sequence: TGTGCCAGCAGCTTGGAGGGTACCCCCTACTCACCCCTCCACTTT.

The rearrangement links TRBV2 to TRBJ2-2; 9 bases are a match to TRBD2. Looked up from germline, CDR1 is SNHLY and CDR2 is FYNNEI. J lost 4 bases, V lost 1 base, and 7 bases had no gene match. This CDR3 spans 17 amino acids. Here the CDR3 reads CASSEGGGGRGTGELFF. CDR3 bases: TGTGCCAGCAGTGAAGGCGGGGGGGGCCGAGGCACCGGGGAGCTGTTTTTT.

The rearrangement uses TRBV29-1 and TRBJ2-3; no clear D. CDR1 is SQVTM and CDR2 is ANQGSEA in the germline V gene. Trimming stripped 3 bases from V and 5 bases from J, with 9 bases between. The CDR3 is 12 amino acids. The CDR3 loop is CSVDLLGDTQYF. Written as DNA, the CDR3 is TGCAGCGTTGACCTACTTGGAGATACGCAGTATTTT.

The gene calls are TRBV5-1 and TRBJ2-2, with TRBD2 matching over 7 bases. The CDR3 loop spans 17 amino acids. CDR1 is SGHRS, CDR2 YFSETQ, per germline. V lost 4 bases and J lost 0; bases outside the gene matches: 9. CDR3 sequence: CASSGSSGGANTGELFF. The CDR3 DNA reads TGCGCCAGCAGCGGATCTAGCGGCGGCGCGAACACCGGGGAGCTGTTTTTT.

This clonotype has at least ten counts. The chain couples TRBV3-1 to TRBJ2-7; tentatively, D is TRBD1 (5 bases). The CDR3 runs 14 residues. CDR1 LGHDT and CDR2 YNNKEL come from the germline V gene (reference sequence). Trimming removed 4 bases at V and 7 bases at J, with 17 bases between. CDR3 residues: CASSRRGSKGEQYF. The CDR3 region has the DNA TGTGCCAGCAGCCGAAGGGGCTCGAAGGGGGAGCAGTACTTC.

This clonotype came up many times. The V and J genes are TRBV7-6 and TRBJ2-3, with TRBD2 matching over 7 bases. The trim removed 4 bases at V and 10 bases at J, leaving 14 bases unmatched. The CDR3 length is 15 residues. CDR1 and CDR2 from the germline V gene are SGHVS and FNYEAQ. CDR3 amino acids: CASSSGRGTIQSQYF. Written as DNA, the CDR3 is TGTGCCAGCAGCTCCGGACGTGGGACTATCCAGTCGCAGTATTTT.

Remarks on this clonotype: This may stem from a read error, because a much larger clone lies one nucleotide away. The V gene is TRBV5-5, the J gene TRBJ2-2, with TRBD2 matching over 9 bases. The CDR3 runs to 15 residues. Germline CDR1 SGHKS, CDR2 YYEKEE (reference sequence). With 4 bases clipped from V and 4 bases from J, the junction kept 5 bases outside the gene matches. The DNA of the CDR3 is TGTGCCAGCAGCGTTAGCGGGAGTGGCACCGGGGAGCTGTTTTTT. It encodes CASSVSGSGTGELFF.

This clonotype showed up many times. This chain connects TRBV10-3 to TRBJ1-1, with 8 positions matching TRBD1. V shed 4 bases, J shed 2 bases, and the junction held 6 bases outside the gene matches. The CDR3 spans 15 residues. Germline values: CDR1 ENHRY, CDR2 SYGVKD. The CDR3 region is CAISGGQGKNTEAFF. CDR3 DNA sequence: TGTGCCATCAGTGGAGGACAGGGTAAAAACACTGAAGCTTTCTTT.

This rearrangement joins TRBV15 to TRBJ2-2; D is unresolved. CDR3 size: 14 residues. Trimming removed 0 bases from V and 6 bases from J, with 8 bases in between. Germline CDR1 LNHNV, CDR2 YYDKDF (reference sequence). In DNA form, the CDR3 reads TGTGCCACCAGCAGAGAACAATTTTCCGGGGAGCTGTTTTTT. It is translated as CATSREQFSGELFF.